Sequencing of this TCR beta chain was carried out in a study of T cell repertoires in cytomegalovirus infection. Study-wide background: Matching HLA type and CMV infection were both indicated by public TCR beta signatures.

Per the germline V gene, CDR1 is MGHRA and CDR2 is YSYEKL. V shed 0 bases, J shed 1 base, and the junction held 17 bases outside the gene matches. The CDR3 runs 21 residues. TCRdb passed the reads through MiXCR, listing each CDR3 protein once. The sample shows 310,000 or so distinct CDR3 sequences, roughly a sixth of them seen only once. Input material: PBMCs. This clonotype was sampled from a human donor in good health (CMV status not recorded). Some clones in this sample may be carry-over from other donors' samples. This chain joins TRBV4-1 and TRBJ2-5, with TRBD2 identical over 10 bases. The CDR3 sequence is CASSQESAGTSDQSVQETQYF. The CDR3 nucleotides read TGCGCCAGCAGCCAAGAAAGTGCCGGGACTAGCGACCAAAGCGTCCAAGAGACCCAGTACTTC.